The T cell receptor beta chain under discussion was sequenced for a study of blood T cells in healthy people across ages. The study's findings and limits: As naive T cell percentage varied, TCR beta diversity correlated strongly with it.

Total RNA, at least 5 micrograms per sample, was extracted from PBMCs. This CDR3 contains 16 residues. V lost 7 bases and J lost 11, with 28 bases in between. For the second PCR, which ran for 7 to 11 cycles, a sample-barcoded 5' primer and a J-beta primer mix were used. Each cDNA molecule was tagged by a template-switch adaptor that had 12 random nucleotides. Individual samples furnished no less than 3 million CDR3-containing paired-end reads apiece. A single record per CDR3 protein comes from TCRdb applying MiXCR to the 5' RACE reads. The sample has about 640,000 distinct CDR3 sequences; around 54% are singletons. This clonotype has more than one count but fewer than ten. Its cognate antigen is unknown.

V usage is TRBV12-3 or TRBV12-4 and J usage is TRBJ2-3; D is possibly TRBD2 (7 bases). The origin of this receptor is a man in his 60s in good health. The source material was blood. The CDR3 is CASNLGGAAAPGGQYF. CDR3 nucleotides: TGTGCCAGCAACCTAGGGGGAGCGGCGGCGCCGGGGGGGCAGTATTTT.